This TCR beta chain was recovered during a study of response to subunit inactivated influenza vaccine. Whole-study findings and limits: Authors suggested each seasonal flu vaccination may recruit only limited numbers of new T cells.

J lost 9 bases, V lost 2 bases, and 11 bases had no gene match. Germline loops: CDR1 SGHDT, CDR2 YYEEEE. The CDR3 covers 15 residues. This clonotype was found many times. Antigen specificity is unknown. TCRdb passed the RT-PCR reads through MiXCR, listing each CDR3 protein once. The sample includes about 480,000 distinct CDR3 sequences, over 10% of them seen just once. This sequence originates from a man aged 45-65 years who received an inactivated influenza vaccine. V is TRBV5-6 and J is TRBJ2-3; TRBD2 matches at 8 bases. Here the sequenced sample was PBMCs from blood, taken about 6 weeks after vaccination. This CDR3 is CASSFAGGAYRTQYF. The CDR3 DNA follows: TGTGCCAGCAGCTTTGCCGGGGGGGCTTATAGGACGCAGTATTTT. Looking up the rest from reference TRBV5-6 and TRBJ2-3 gives the full variable domain: DAGVTQSPTHLIKTRGQQVTLRCSPKSGHDTVSWYQQALGQGPQFIFQYYEEEERQRGNFPDRFSGHQFPNYSSELNVNALLLGDSALYLCASSFAGGAYRTQYFGPGTRLTVL.